One sample yielded the 5 T cell receptor beta chains listed below, sequenced in a study of Tregs in tolerant kidney transplant recipients. Some clones are missing from TCRdb's copy, which holds only in-frame ones; the method was immunoSEQ multiplex PCR. The sample consists of 81,000 or so clones, roughly nine tenths of them appearing once. Related graft donors supplied nonmyeloablative bone marrow transplants, and mixed chimerism was transient. Material: CD4+ T cells from blood (PBMCs), obtained 24 months after the transplant. The receptors here all came from a human patient who received a combined kidney and bone marrow transplant. Some of these T cells may belong to the graft donor.

This chain uses TRBV7-2 with TRBJ2-5; 9 nucleotides match TRBD2. The CDR3 length is 16 residues. Trimming at V came to 5 bases and at J to 2 bases, leaving 9 bases not matched to a gene. Germline lookup yields CDR1 SGHTA and CDR2 FQGNSA. CDR3 region: CASSRSSGGNQETQYF. The CDR3 DNA reads TGTGCCAGCAGCCGAAGTAGCGGGGGAAATCAAGAGACCCAGTACTTC.

V usage is TRBV5-1 and J usage is TRBJ1-3; D gene unclear. Germline loops: CDR1 SGHRS, CDR2 YFSETQ. V lost 0 bases and J lost 0, with 10 bases in between. The CDR3 spans 16 residues. The CDR3 here is CASSLGGLRSGNTIYF. The CDR3 DNA reads as TGCGCCAGCAGCTTGGGAGGACTCCGCTCTGGAAACACCATATATTTT.

CDR3: CAISSSGGSFNEQYF. CDR3 in DNA: TGTGCCATCAGCTCCTCGGGGGGTTCTTTCAACGAGCAGTACTTC. This chain connects TRBV10-3 to TRBJ2-7; the match to TRBD2 covers 7 bases. In germline, CDR1 is ENHRY, CDR2 SYGVKD. The CDR3 covers 15 residues. The trim removed 6 bases at V and 5 bases at J, leaving 13 bases unmatched.

This chain uses TRBV21-1 with TRBJ2-7; whether TRBD1, the table's D call, matches the DNA was not checked. TRBV21-1 is listed as a pseudogene. This CDR3 has 16 residues. This chain's CDR3 is CASSFKDRAASYEQYF. CDR3 coding DNA: TGTGCCAGCAGCTTCAAGGACAGGGCAGCATCCTACGAGCAGTACTTC.

The rearrangement uses TRBV6-1 and TRBJ1-2; tentatively, D is TRBD1 (6 bases). V was shortened by 3 bases and J by 3 bases, with 14 bases between the two germline ends. The CDR3 extends over 15 amino acids. Per germline, CDR1 MNHNS and CDR2 SASEGT. The CDR3 loop reads CASSDHRVGYYGYTF. Here the CDR3 DNA reads TGTGCCAGCAGTGATCACAGGGTAGGGTACTATGGCTACACCTTC.